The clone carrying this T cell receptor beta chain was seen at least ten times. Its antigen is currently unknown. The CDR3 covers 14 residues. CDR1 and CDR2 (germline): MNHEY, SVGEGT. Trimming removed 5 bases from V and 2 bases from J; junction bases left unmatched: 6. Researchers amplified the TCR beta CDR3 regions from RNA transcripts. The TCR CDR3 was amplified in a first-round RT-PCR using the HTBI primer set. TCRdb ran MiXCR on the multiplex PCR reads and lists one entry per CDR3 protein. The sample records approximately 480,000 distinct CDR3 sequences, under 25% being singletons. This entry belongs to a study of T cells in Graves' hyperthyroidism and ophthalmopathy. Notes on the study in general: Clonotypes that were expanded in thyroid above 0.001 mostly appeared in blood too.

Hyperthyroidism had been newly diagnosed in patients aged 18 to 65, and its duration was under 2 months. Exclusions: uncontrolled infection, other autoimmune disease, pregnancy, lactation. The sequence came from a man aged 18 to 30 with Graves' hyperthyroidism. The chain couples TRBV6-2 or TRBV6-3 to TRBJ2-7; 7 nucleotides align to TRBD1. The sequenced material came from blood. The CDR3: CASSKGTVAYEQYF. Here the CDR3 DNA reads TGTGCCAGCAGTAAAGGGACAGTTGCCTACGAGCAGTACTTC.